The text below deals with one T cell receptor (beta chain). With 6 bases removed from V and 3 bases from J, the gap between germline ends came to 8 bases. The CDR3 sequence is 12 residues long. CDR1 and CDR2 from the germline V gene are SNHLY and FYNNEI. Time point indicated: 2014-2015 season, pre-vaccination. The sample is drawn from a study of follicular helper T cells after annual influenza vaccination. Assay: immunoSEQ multiplex PCR; the TCRdb copy retains only in-frame clones and omits some. The sample lists roughly 14,000 clones; about 78% were seen once. The sample here was CXCR5- memory CD4+ T cells sorted from blood, taken on the day of influenza vaccination. The receptor was derived from an adult who received the influenza vaccine. This chain connects TRBV2 to TRBJ1-1; D is unclear. CDR3 DNA: TGTGCCAGCAGCCTGGCGGACACTGAAGCTTTCTTT. Translating gives CASSLADTEAFF. Filled out from reference TRBV2 and TRBJ1-1, the complete variable domain reads EPEVTQTPSHQVTQMGQEVILRCVPISNHLYFYWYRQILGQKVEFLVSFYNNEISEKSEIFDDQFSVERPDGSNFTLKIRSTKLEDSAMYFCASSLADTEAFFGQGTRLTVV.